This T cell receptor beta chain derives from a study of technical replicates of blood from a few donors. Data came from immunoSEQ multiplex PCR; TCRdb stores just in-frame clones and leaves some out. The sample shows roughly 100,000 clones, approximately 96% of them seen only once. In germline, CDR1 is KGHSH, CDR2 LQKENI. CDR3 length: 15 amino acids. Trimming stripped 2 bases from V and 6 bases from J, with 14 bases between. The TCR sequence derives from a human donor in good health. The source material was T cells isolated from PBMCs. The chain employs TRBV18 and TRBJ2-1; maybe TRBD1 (6 bases). CDR3 DNA sequence: TGTGCCAGCTCACCATCGGCAGGGGTGCTCAATGAGCAGTTCTTC. Its translation: CASSPSAGVLNEQFF.